This TCR beta chain is from a study of cytomegalovirus exposure and HLA in healthy donors. Study results and caveats: Based on reports, TCR beta sequences accurately predicted HLA-A and HLA-B alleles for most subjects. Common viral pathogens seemed, in a later analysis, to connect with several of the most significant clusters. Earlier analysis looked at TCR beta V segments, and most were productive about 87% or about 30% of the time.

There are 11 residues in the CDR3. V was shortened by 4 bases and J by 10 bases, with 11 bases between the two germline ends. The germline gives CDR1 MNHNY, CDR2 SVGAGI (reference sequence). Details on this clone: Its antigen remains unknown.

The primer mix had 60 Vbeta and 13 Jbeta primers. Assay: immunoSEQ multiplex PCR; the TCRdb copy retains only in-frame clones and omits some. The repertoire includes about 110,000 clones, more than 65% of them detected once, and around 6.4% sits in the top ten. The J gene is TRBJ2-7, the V gene TRBV6-6; D unresolved. Sequenced sample: PBMCs. This receptor was obtained from a woman in her forties or fifties in good health and CMV-seropositive. In DNA form, the CDR3 reads TGTGCCAGCAGTTCACGCTCACACCAGTACTTC. Translation gives CASSSRSHQYF.